The present T cell receptor beta chain was sequenced within a study of Ad26.COV2.S vaccination and SARS-CoV-2 variants. Study-level background: Dosing was one shot or two shots 56 days apart. General study points: The analyses of TCR breadth and depth may have understated the size of total T cell responses. Higher spike-specific TCR breadth was found in vaccine recipients than in placebo recipients.

TCRdb's table, derived via immunoSEQ multiplex PCR, lists solely in-frame clones and lacks some. This table has approximately 360,000 clones, 83% appearing once. The treatment is: approximately 18 received Ad26.COV2.S at low or high dose, single or two shots; 5 received placebo; per-sample allocation not given. Day 63 after the first injection of vaccine or placebo was the sampling time. The administered vaccine (an Ad26 vector) expressed Wuhan-strain SARS-CoV-2 spike. Note on this clone: The antigen remains undetermined.

Sequences were derived from peripheral blood, sampled in a trial of Ad26.COV2.S vaccine versus placebo. This sequence was found in a person aged 18 to 59 who received the Ad26.COV2.S COVID-19 vaccine or a placebo.

DNA for the CDR3: TGTGCCACCAGTGATCCCAGCGGGAGCTCCTACAATGAGCAGTTCTTC. Amino acids: CATSDPSGSSYNEQFF. The gene calls are TRBV24-1 and TRBJ2-1; 8 bases line up with TRBD2. CDR1 and CDR2 (germline): KGHDR, SFDVKD. The CDR3 sequence is 16 residues long. Trimming removed 3 bases from V and 0 bases from J; junction bases left unmatched: 3.